This T cell receptor (beta chain) was obtained from a study of shared clonotypes between healthy human individuals. Tens of millions of PBMCs went into genomic DNA for unsorted samples. This clone was picked up a small number of times. Deletions cut 1 base from V and 5 bases from J, with 15 bases between. The germline V gene has CDR1 SGHNT and CDR2 YYREEE (reference sequence). This CDR3 is 15 amino acids long. Deep was the level used in running the assay. Profiled with immunoSEQ multiplex PCR; TCRdb holds only in-frame clones, not every one. The sample lists roughly 510,000 clones; approximately 79% were seen once.

The V gene is TRBV5-4, the J gene TRBJ2-5; D possibly uses TRBD1 or TRBD2 (5 bases each). Sample: PBMCs. The TCR was taken from a woman aged 40 to 55 in good health. Some clones in this sample may be carry-over from other donors' samples. The CDR3 loop reads CASSLRSRGDETQYF. In DNA, the CDR3 is TGTGCCAGCAGCTTGCGGTCACGAGGGGACGAGACCCAGTACTTC. Supplemented by reference TRBV5-4 and TRBJ2-5, the full variable domain reads ETGVTQSPTHLIKTRGQQVTLRCSSQSGHNTVSWYQQALGQGPQFIFQYYREEENGRGNFPPRFSGLQFPNYSSELNVNALELDDSALYLCASSLRSRGDETQYFGPGTRLLVL.